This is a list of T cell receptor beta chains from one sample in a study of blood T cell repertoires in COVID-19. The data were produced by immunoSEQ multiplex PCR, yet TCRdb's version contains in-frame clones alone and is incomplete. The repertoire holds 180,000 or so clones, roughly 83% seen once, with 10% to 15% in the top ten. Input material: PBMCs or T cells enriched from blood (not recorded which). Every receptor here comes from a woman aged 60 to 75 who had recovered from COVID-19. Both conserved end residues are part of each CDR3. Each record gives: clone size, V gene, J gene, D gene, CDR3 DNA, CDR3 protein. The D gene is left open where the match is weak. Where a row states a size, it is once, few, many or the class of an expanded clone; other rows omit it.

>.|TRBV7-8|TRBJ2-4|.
TGTGCCAGCAGCTTACGGGGGGCCATGGAAGCCAAAAACATTCAGTACTTC
CASSLRGAMEAKNIQYF
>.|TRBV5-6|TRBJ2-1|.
TGTGCCAGCAGCTTGTACGGGGGGCACGAGCAGTTCTTC
CASSLYGGHEQFF
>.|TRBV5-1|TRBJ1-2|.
TGCGCCAGCAGCGCGGGCTCGCCAAACTATGGCTACACCTTC
CASSAGSPNYGYTF
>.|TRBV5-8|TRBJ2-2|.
TGTGCCAGCAGCTTCCAACAGAACACCGGGGAGCTGTTTTTT
CASSFQQNTGELFF
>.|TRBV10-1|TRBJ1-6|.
TGCGCCAGCAGTGGCGAGGGTGGTTCACCCCTCCACTTT
CASSGEGGSPLHF
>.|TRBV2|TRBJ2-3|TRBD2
TGTGCCAGCGGTTATGTGACTAGCACCGATACGCAGTATTTT
CASGYVTSTDTQYF
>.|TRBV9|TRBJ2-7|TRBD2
TGTGCCAGCAGCGCCCAGACTAGCGGATATACAGAGCAGTACTTC
CASSAQTSGYTEQYF
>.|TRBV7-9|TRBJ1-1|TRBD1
TGTGCCAGCAGCTTAGGGGTTTGGGGACAGGGTGTGAACACTGAAGCTTTCTTT
CASSLGVWGQGVNTEAFF
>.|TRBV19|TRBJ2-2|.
TGTGCCACCCCCGCCGGGACCGGGGAGCTGTTTTTT
CATPAGTGELFF
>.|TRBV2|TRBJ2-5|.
TGTGCCAGCAACTACGGGGGACAAGAGACCCAGTACTTC
CASNYGGQETQYF
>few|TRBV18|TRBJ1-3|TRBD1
TGTGCCAGCTCACCTACGGGACAGTCTGGAAACACCATATATTTT
CASSPTGQSGNTIYF
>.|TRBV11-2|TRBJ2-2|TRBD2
TGTGCCAGCAGCTTAACGGCTAGCGGGGGGAAACGTGGCACCGGGGAGCTGTTTTTT
CASSLTASGGKRGTGELFF
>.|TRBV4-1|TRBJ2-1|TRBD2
TGCGCCAGCAGCCAACAACTAGCGGGCACCTACAATGAGCAGTTCTTC
CASSQQLAGTYNEQFF
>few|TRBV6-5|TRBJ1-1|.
TGTGCCAGCAGCATTACAGAATCCACTGAAGCTTTCTTT
CASSITESTEAFF
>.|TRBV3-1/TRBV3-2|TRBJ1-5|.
TGTGCCAGCAGCCAAGATCTTCAGCCCCAGCATTTT
CASSQDLQPQHF
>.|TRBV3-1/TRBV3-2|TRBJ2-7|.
TGTGCCAGCAGCCCCGCCGGACAGACCTACGAGCAGTACTTC
CASSPAGQTYEQYF
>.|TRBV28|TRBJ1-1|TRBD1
TGTGCCAGCAGTTTTAGTGGGGACAGGGGAGGGGGAAGGGGTGAAGCTTTCTTT
CASSFSGDRGGGRGEAFF
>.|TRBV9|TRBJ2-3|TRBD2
TGTGCCAGCAGCACTACAGCGGGGGGGCCCACAGATACGCAGTATTTT
CASSTTAGGPTDTQYF
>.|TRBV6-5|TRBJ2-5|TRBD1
TGTGCCAGCAGCCGGACAGGGAGGATAGAGACCCAGTACTTC
CASSRTGRIETQYF
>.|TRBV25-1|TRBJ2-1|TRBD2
TGTGCCAGCAGTAGAACTGGCGGGAGTAATGAGCAGTTCTTC
CASSRTGGSNEQFF
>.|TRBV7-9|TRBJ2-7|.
TGTGCCAGCAGCTTAGGCAGGGAGCAGTACTTC
CASSLGREQYF
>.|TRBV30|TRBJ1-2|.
TGTGCCTGGCCCTTCGTGGTTTCTGAGGGCTACACCTTC
CAWPFVVSEGYTF
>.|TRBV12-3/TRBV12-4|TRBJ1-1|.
TGTGCCAGCAGTTTAGAACAGCAAACTGAAGCTTTCTTT
CASSLEQQTEAFF
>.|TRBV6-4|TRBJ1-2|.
TGTGCCAGCAAACCAGAACCCAATAAGGGGAGGGCGGGCTACACCTTC
CASKPEPNKGRAGYTF
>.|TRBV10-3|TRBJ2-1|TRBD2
TGTGCCATCAGTGAGGTTCCTAGCGGGAGCTCCTACAATGAGCAGTTCTTC
CAISEVPSGSSYNEQFF
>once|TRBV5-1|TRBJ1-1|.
TGCGCCAGCAGCCAGAGACAGAGGAACACTGAAGCTTTCTTT
CASSQRQRNTEAFF
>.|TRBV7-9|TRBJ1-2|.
TGTGCCAGCAGCCCCCCCCATGGCCTTGGCTACACCTTC
CASSPPHGLGYTF
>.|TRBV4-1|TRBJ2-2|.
TGCGCCAGCAGCAAGACCGGGACCGGGGAGCTGTTTTTT
CASSKTGTGELFF
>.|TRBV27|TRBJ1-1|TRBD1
TGTGCCAGCAGTGTGACAGGGGTGGGAACTGAAGCTTTCTTT
CASSVTGVGTEAFF
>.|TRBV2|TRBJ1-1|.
TGTGCCAGCAGTGAAGCGGGGGGGCGGACTGAAGCTTTCTTT
CASSEAGGRTEAFF
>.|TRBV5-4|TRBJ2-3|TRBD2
TGTGCCAGCAGCCGGGGACTAGCGGGACCCGATGATACGCAGTATTTT
CASSRGLAGPDDTQYF